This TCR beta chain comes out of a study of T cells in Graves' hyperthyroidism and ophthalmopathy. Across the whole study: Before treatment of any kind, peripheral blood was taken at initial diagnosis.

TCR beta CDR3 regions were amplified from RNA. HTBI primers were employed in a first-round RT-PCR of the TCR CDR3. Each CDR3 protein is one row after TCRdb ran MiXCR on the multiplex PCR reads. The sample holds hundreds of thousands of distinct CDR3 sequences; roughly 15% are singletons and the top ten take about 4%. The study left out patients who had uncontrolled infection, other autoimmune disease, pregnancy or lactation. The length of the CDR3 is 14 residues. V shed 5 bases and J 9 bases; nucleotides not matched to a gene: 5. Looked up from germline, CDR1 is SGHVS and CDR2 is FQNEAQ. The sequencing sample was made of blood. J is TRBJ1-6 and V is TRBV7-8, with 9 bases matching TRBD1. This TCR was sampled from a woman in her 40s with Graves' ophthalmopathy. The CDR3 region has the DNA TGTGCCAGCAGCCCACAGGGGGCGCGTTCACCCCTCCACTTT. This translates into CASSPQGARSPLHF.